The clone carrying this T cell receptor beta chain was seen repeatedly, ten times or more. What it recognizes is unknown. At one boundary the junction diverges from the germline segment, which might be a read error. This CDR3 is 16 amino acids long. Germline V gives CDR1 KGHDR, CDR2 SFDVKD. The data were obtained in a study of CD8+CD57+ T cells in acquired aplastic anemia. Study information: The mean DNA yield obtained from sorted CD4+ and CD8+ cells came to 3 to 3.5 ug. Study-wide findings and caveats: Both patients and controls carried the same twenty-nine CD8+ CDR3 sequences. Statistical testing detected no significant gap in CD8+ Simpson's diversity between patients and controls.

Genomic DNA served as template for TCR beta VDJ and CDR3 profiling. A single record per CDR3 protein comes from TCRdb applying MiXCR to the reads. The sample has under 200,000 distinct CDR3 sequences; around half are singletons. Previously, flow cytometry had revealed CD8+CD57+ cell expansion in the patients chosen for sequencing. At blood sampling, none of the patients had yet received therapy. The rearrangement uses TRBV24-1 and TRBJ2-5; 7 nucleotides line up with TRBD2. Material for sequencing was sorted CD4+, CD8+, or CD8+CD57+ T cells (not recorded which) from PBMCs. This receptor was obtained from a human donor with aplastic anemia. CDR3 residues: CATSPGGTKYQKTQYF. In nucleotides, the CDR3 is TGTGCCACCAGTCCCGGGGGGACGAAGTACCAAAAGACCCAGTACTTC.